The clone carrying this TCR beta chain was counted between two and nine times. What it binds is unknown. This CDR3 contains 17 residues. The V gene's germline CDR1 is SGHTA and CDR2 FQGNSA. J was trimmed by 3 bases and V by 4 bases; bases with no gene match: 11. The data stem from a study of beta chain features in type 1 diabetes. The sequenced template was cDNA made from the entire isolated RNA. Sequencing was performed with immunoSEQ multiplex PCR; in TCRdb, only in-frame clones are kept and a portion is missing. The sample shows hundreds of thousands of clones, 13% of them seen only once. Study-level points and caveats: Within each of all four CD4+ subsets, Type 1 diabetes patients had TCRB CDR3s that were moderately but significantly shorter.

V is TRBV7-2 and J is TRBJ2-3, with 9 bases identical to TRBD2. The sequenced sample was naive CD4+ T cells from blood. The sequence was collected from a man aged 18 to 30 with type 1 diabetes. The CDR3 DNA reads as TGTGCCAGCAGCTCCAAAGCTAGCGGGGTCGGGACAGATACGCAGTATTTT. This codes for CASSSKASGVGTDTQYF.